This is a list of T cell receptor beta chains from one sample in a study of cytomegalovirus exposure and HLA in healthy donors. Clones were sequenced by immunoSEQ multiplex PCR, and TCRdb holds only the in-frame ones, with some missing. The table lists 95,000 to 150,000 clones, more than 65% of them singletons, with 3.5% to 4.5% in the top ten. Sequenced sample: PBMCs. These receptors originate from a human donor in good health. Each CDR3 is given with its conserved first and last residue. A D gene is named only where the DNA matches it firmly. For some rows the clone size is stated as once, few or many, or as a class when expanded; others skip it.

clone_size: -; v_call: TRBV9; d_call: -; j_call: TRBJ1-2; cdr3_aa: CASSESLNYGYTF; cdr3_nt: TGTGCCAGCAGCGAAAGCCTTAACTATGGCTACACCTTC
clone_size: -; v_call: TRBV2; d_call: TRBD1; j_call: TRBJ1-3; cdr3_aa: CASSVGTGHSGNTIYF; cdr3_nt: TGTGCCAGCAGTGTAGGGACAGGGCACTCTGGAAACACCATATATTTT
clone_size: -; v_call: TRBV28; d_call: TRBD1; j_call: TRBJ2-7; cdr3_aa: CASSPGQRVTYEQYF; cdr3_nt: TGTGCCAGCAGCCCGGGACAGAGAGTTACCTACGAGCAGTACTTC
clone_size: -; v_call: TRBV4-1; d_call: TRBD1; j_call: TRBJ1-2; cdr3_aa: CASSQPGGGYGYTF; cdr3_nt: TGCGCCAGCAGCCAACCAGGGGGCGGCTATGGCTACACCTTC
clone_size: -; v_call: TRBV13; d_call: TRBD1; j_call: TRBJ1-1; cdr3_aa: CASSINRGSEAFF; cdr3_nt: TGTGCCAGCAGCATAAACAGGGGATCTGAAGCTTTCTTT
clone_size: -; v_call: TRBV5-1; d_call: -; j_call: TRBJ2-1; cdr3_aa: CASSLSGVSYNEQFF; cdr3_nt: TGCGCCAGCAGCTTGTCCGGGGTCTCCTACAATGAGCAGTTCTTC
clone_size: -; v_call: TRBV19; d_call: TRBD1; j_call: TRBJ1-2; cdr3_aa: CATSWRGQGSYGYTF; cdr3_nt: TGTGCCACCTCCTGGAGGGGACAGGGGTCCTATGGCTACACCTTC
clone_size: -; v_call: TRBV9; d_call: -; j_call: TRBJ2-7; cdr3_aa: CASSPQVGAYEQYF; cdr3_nt: TGTGCCAGCAGCCCCCAGGTCGGCGCCTACGAGCAGTACTTC
clone_size: -; v_call: TRBV5-4; d_call: TRBD2; j_call: TRBJ2-5; cdr3_aa: CASSTTGTSRLEYF; cdr3_nt: TGTGCCAGCAGTACAACAGGGACTAGCAGGCTCGAGTACTTC
clone_size: -; v_call: TRBV19; d_call: -; j_call: TRBJ2-2; cdr3_aa: CASSIRENTGELFF; cdr3_nt: TGTGCCAGTAGTATACGGGAGAACACCGGGGAGCTGTTTTTT
clone_size: -; v_call: TRBV14; d_call: TRBD1; j_call: TRBJ2-5; cdr3_aa: CASSHPTGGVETQYF; cdr3_nt: TGTGCCAGCAGCCACCCGACAGGGGGGGTGGAGACCCAGTACTTC
clone_size: -; v_call: TRBV7-2; d_call: -; j_call: TRBJ2-2; cdr3_aa: CASSAPGTRTGELFF; cdr3_nt: TGTGCCAGCAGCGCACCCGGGACTCGCACCGGGGAGCTGTTTTTT
clone_size: -; v_call: TRBV11-2; d_call: TRBD2; j_call: TRBJ2-3; cdr3_aa: CASSLRRTGGSTGTQYF; cdr3_nt: TGTGCCAGCAGCTTACGGCGAACGGGAGGGAGCACAGGTACGCAGTATTTT
clone_size: -; v_call: TRBV7-9; d_call: TRBD1; j_call: TRBJ1-2; cdr3_aa: CSSSFGGTGVGANYGYTF; cdr3_nt: TGTTCCAGCAGCTTTGGCGGGACAGGGGTCGGCGCTAACTATGGCTACACCTTC
clone_size: -; v_call: TRBV30; d_call: -; j_call: TRBJ1-6; cdr3_aa: CAWDLNSPLHF; cdr3_nt: TGTGCCTGGGACTTAAATTCACCCCTCCACTTT
clone_size: -; v_call: TRBV6-1; d_call: TRBD1; j_call: TRBJ1-6; cdr3_aa: CASRDRQGANSPLHF; cdr3_nt: TGTGCCAGCAGAGACAGACAGGGGGCAAATTCACCCCTCCACTTT
clone_size: -; v_call: TRBV15; d_call: -; j_call: TRBJ2-1; cdr3_aa: CATSRDRGAGPEQFF; cdr3_nt: TGTGCCACCAGCAGAGACAGGGGGGCGGGACCCGAGCAGTTCTTC
clone_size: -; v_call: TRBV11-3; d_call: -; j_call: TRBJ2-7; cdr3_aa: CASSQISRPLYEQYF; cdr3_nt: TGTGCCAGCAGCCAAATTAGCCGACCTCTGTACGAGCAGTACTTC
clone_size: -; v_call: TRBV4-1; d_call: -; j_call: TRBJ1-3; cdr3_aa: CASSQDYFRVSGNTIYF; cdr3_nt: TGCGCCAGCAGCCAAGATTATTTCAGGGTCTCTGGAAACACCATATATTTT
clone_size: -; v_call: TRBV6-5; d_call: TRBD1; j_call: TRBJ2-7; cdr3_aa: CASSAQGIPYEQYF; cdr3_nt: TGTGCCAGCAGTGCACAGGGGATACCCTACGAGCAGTACTTC
clone_size: few; v_call: TRBV7-9; d_call: -; j_call: TRBJ2-7; cdr3_aa: CASSLAQWAEQYF; cdr3_nt: TGTGCCAGCAGCTTAGCGCAGTGGGCCGAGCAGTACTTC